These 25 T cell receptor beta chains were all obtained from the same sample, sequenced in a study of Ad26.COV2.S vaccination and SARS-CoV-2 variants. Stated treatment: around 19 received Ad26.COV2.S at low or high dose, single or two shots; 5 received placebo; per-sample allocation not given. At day 63 after the first vaccine or placebo injection, samples were drawn. The assay was immunoSEQ multiplex PCR, and TCRdb's table has in-frame clones only and misses some. The repertoire holds about 400,000 clones, roughly 80% seen once, with almost 7.5% in the top ten. This sample comprised peripheral blood, obtained in a trial of Ad26.COV2.S vaccine versus placebo. The receptor set was obtained from a person aged 18 to 59 who received the Ad26.COV2.S COVID-19 vaccine or a placebo.

The V call is TRBV9, the J call TRBJ1-2; 11 bases are shared with TRBD1. Trimming at V came to 0 bases and at J to 8 bases, leaving 6 bases not matched to a gene. The germline V gene encodes CDR1 SGDLS and CDR2 YYNGEE. This CDR3 spans 15 amino acids. For the CDR3, the DNA is TGTGCCAGCAGCGTAGGGACAGGGGGCAAGGAAGGCTACACCTTC. Its protein product is CASSVGTGGKEGYTF. Looking up the rest from reference TRBV9 and TRBJ1-2 gives the full variable domain: DSGVTQTPKHLITATGQRVTLRCSPRSGDLSVYWYQQSLDQGLQFLIQYYNGEERAKGNILERFSAQQFPDLHSELNLSSLELGDSALYFCASSVGTGGKEGYTFGSGTRLTVV.

The J gene is TRBJ2-7, the V gene TRBV18, with 9 bases matching TRBD1. Germline V lookup: CDR1 KGHSH, CDR2 LQKENI. The length of the CDR3 is 14 residues. J was trimmed by 5 bases and V by 3 bases; bases with no gene match: 5. DNA for the CDR3: TGTGCCAGCTCACCCGGGACAGGGAGCGACGAGCAGTACTTC. This encodes CASSPGTGSDEQYF. Supplemented by reference TRBV18 and TRBJ2-7, the full variable domain reads NAGVMQNPRHLVRRRGQEARLRCSPMKGHSHVYWYRQLPEEGLKFMVYLQKENIIDESGMPKERFSAEFPKEGPSILRIQQVVRGDSAAYFCASSPGTGSDEQYFGPGTRLTVT.

V gene TRBV7-3 combines with J gene TRBJ1-1; TRBD1 agrees at 7 bases. Germline-derived CDR1 and CDR2 are SGHTA and FQGTGA. CDR3 size: 12 residues. V lost 5 bases to trimming and J lost 6 bases; unmatched junction nucleotides: 3. CDR3 sequence (DNA): TGTGCCAGCAGCCCAGGGGGAGCTGAAGCTTTCTTT. This gives the protein CASSPGGAEAFF.

This chain uses TRBV9 with TRBJ1-1; D perhaps matches TRBD1 (5 bases). V was pared by 0 bases and J by 3 bases, with 12 bases between. The length of the CDR3 is 15 residues. The V gene's germline CDR1 is SGDLS and CDR2 YYNGEE. The CDR3 spells CASSVGGIRDTEAFF. DNA for the CDR3: TGTGCCAGCAGCGTAGGGGGGATCAGGGACACTGAAGCTTTCTTT.

The J gene is TRBJ2-7, the V gene TRBV9; 8 bases map to TRBD1. The CDR3 spans 15 residues. The J segment lost 6 bases and the V segment lost 0 bases, leaving 8 bases of the junction unmatched. Looked up from germline, CDR1 is SGDLS and CDR2 is YYNGEE. CDR3 sequence: CASSVGPQGAGEQYF. The CDR3 DNA is TGTGCCAGCAGCGTAGGCCCCCAGGGGGCTGGCGAGCAGTACTTC.

This clone was observed a single time. The chain joins TRBV18 to TRBJ2-6, with D maybe TRBD1 (5 bases). Trimming cost V 1 base and J 4 bases, with 17 bases left between them. The germline V gene has CDR1 KGHSH and CDR2 LQKENI. The CDR3 contains 18 residues. CDR3 coding DNA: TGTGCCAGCTCACCACAGCAGGGTTTAGGAGCCGGGGCCAACGTCCTGACTTTC. Translating it yields CASSPQQGLGAGANVLTF.

This chain joins TRBV7-2 and TRBJ2-5; TRBD1 agrees at 7 bases. The CDR3 has 14 amino acids. Germline V gives CDR1 SGHTA, CDR2 FQGNSA. Losses at the gene ends were 5 bases for V and 5 bases for J; bases not matched to a gene: 8. The CDR3 region is CASSINRGRETQYF. The CDR3 bases are TGTGCCAGCAGCATAAACAGGGGCAGGGAGACCCAGTACTTC. Looking up the rest from reference TRBV7-2 and TRBJ2-5 gives the full variable domain: GAGVSQSPSNKVTEKGKDVELRCDPISGHTALYWYRQSLGQGLEFLIYFQGNSAPDKSGLPSDRFSAERTGGSVSTLTIQRTQQEDSAVYLCASSINRGRETQYFGPGTRLLVL.

This chain links TRBV6-2 or TRBV6-3 with TRBJ2-7; 10 nucleotides match TRBD2. Germline V CDR1 and CDR2: MNHEY, SVGEGT. This CDR3 has 14 residues. V shed 4 bases, J shed 4 bases, and the junction held 4 bases outside the gene matches. The CDR3 sequence is CASSWETSGYEQYF. The CDR3 DNA reads as TGTGCCAGCAGTTGGGAGACTAGCGGGTACGAGCAGTACTTC.

The genes are TRBV19 and TRBJ2-7, with TRBD2 identical over 12 bases. The J segment lost 4 bases and the V segment lost 9 bases, leaving 7 bases of the junction unmatched. CDR1 is LNHDA and CDR2 is SQIVND in the germline V gene (reference sequence). This CDR3 is built from 14 residues. This CDR3 is CARGGLAGIYEQYF. The CDR3 DNA sequence: TGTGCCAGGGGGGGACTAGCGGGCATATACGAGCAGTACTTC. Variable domain in full (rest from reference TRBV19 and TRBJ2-7): DGGITQSPKYLFRKEGQNVTLSCEQNLNHDAMYWYRQDPGQGLRLIYYSQIVNDFQKGDIAEGYSVSREKKESFPLTVTSAQKNPTAFYLCARGGLAGIYEQYFGPGTRLTVT.

The rearrangement links TRBV7-2 to TRBJ1-2; the D is unclear. Between the trimmed V and J ends, which lost 4 bases and 4 bases, there was a span of 16 bases. CDR1 and CDR2 (germline): SGHTA, FQGNSA. The CDR3 length is 15 residues. CDR3 DNA: TGTGCCAGCAGCTCTACCGCCCGTCCCTCCTATGGCTACACCTTC. Protein product: CASSSTARPSYGYTF.

The J gene is TRBJ1-2, the V gene TRBV5-4, with 10 bases aligning to TRBD1. Germline V gene data show CDR1 as SGHNT and CDR2 as YYREEE (reference sequence). The trim removed 4 bases at V and 6 bases at J, leaving 9 bases unmatched. This CDR3 has 15 residues. CDR3 in DNA: TGTGCCAGCAGCCTTTCTACGGACAGGGGGAATGGCTACACCTTC. It yields the protein CASSLSTDRGNGYTF. Based on the CDR3 plus reference TRBV5-4 and TRBJ1-2, the full variable domain is ETGVTQSPTHLIKTRGQQVTLRCSSQSGHNTVSWYQQALGQGPQFIFQYYREEENGRGNFPPRFSGLQFPNYSSELNVNALELDDSALYLCASSLSTDRGNGYTFGSGTRLTVV.

This clone was seen only a few times. The identical CDR3 is also encoded by other nucleotide sequences in the sample. The rearrangement links TRBV12-3 or TRBV12-4 to TRBJ1-2; maybe TRBD1 (5 bases). This CDR3 region has 12 residues. The germline V and J ends were trimmed by 5 bases and 8 bases, with 12 bases remaining between them. The DNA of the CDR3 is TGTGCCAGCAGTCTCGGGGGTTCCGGCTACACCTTC. This sequence encodes CASSLGGSGYTF.

The genes are TRBV6-5 and TRBJ1-2, with 7 bases identical to TRBD1. Trimming removed 7 bases from V and 2 bases from J; junction bases left unmatched: 10. This CDR3 has 15 residues. CDR1 and CDR2 from the germline V gene are MNHEY and SVGAGI. CDR3 coding DNA: TGTGCCAGCACCATGCCCGGACAGGCGAACTATGGCTACACCTTC. Its translation is CASTMPGQANYGYTF.

The chain carries TRBV7-9 and TRBJ1-1; no firm D call. Trimming cost V 2 bases and J 11 bases, with 15 bases left between them. Germline values: CDR1 SEHNR, CDR2 FQNEAQ (reference sequence). The CDR3 totals 13 residues. CDR3 sequence: CASSLMLEQAAFF. CDR3 in DNA: TGTGCCAGCAGCTTAATGCTGGAGCAGGCGGCTTTCTTT.

This clone has a handful of counts. The genes are TRBV4-1 and TRBJ2-7; no firm D call. Germline-derived CDR1 and CDR2 are MGHRA and YSYEKL. The CDR3 loop spans 19 amino acids. With 6 bases removed from V and 2 bases from J, the gap between germline ends came to 29 bases. CDR3 DNA sequence: TGCGCCAGCAGTCTAAAGATGATGGGCGTCTCCGGAGAACCCTACGAGCAGTACTTC. Translation gives CASSLKMMGVSGEPYEQYF.

V and J are TRBV5-6 and TRBJ2-3; 8 positions match TRBD2. This CDR3 contains 15 residues. Germline CDR1 and CDR2: SGHDT and YYEEEE. Trimming cost V 3 bases and J 1 base; bases outside gene matches: 4. CDR3: CASSSETSGTDTQYF. CDR3 nucleotide sequence: TGTGCCAGCAGCTCGGAGACTAGCGGCACAGATACGCAGTATTTT.

A single count supports this clone. V and J are TRBV19 and TRBJ1-2, with 9 bases matching TRBD1. This CDR3 contains 14 residues. The germline V gene has CDR1 LNHDA and CDR2 SQIVND (reference sequence). The trim removed 5 bases at V and 5 bases at J, leaving 6 bases unmatched. The DNA of the CDR3 is TGTGCCAGTAGTGGGACAGGGAGGAATTATGGCTACACCTTC. Its translation: CASSGTGRNYGYTF. The full variable domain, its missing parts supplied by reference TRBV19 and TRBJ1-2, is DGGITQSPKYLFRKEGQNVTLSCEQNLNHDAMYWYRQDPGQGLRLIYYSQIVNDFQKGDIAEGYSVSREKKESFPLTVTSAQKNPTAFYLCASSGTGRNYGYTFGSGTRLTVV.

The chain couples TRBV24-1 to TRBJ1-2; D is uncertain. Trimming cost V 4 bases and J 4 bases, with 24 bases left between them. Germline CDR1 is KGHDR and CDR2 is SFDVKD. The CDR3 consists of 18 residues. The CDR3 DNA reads as TGTGCCACCAGTGACAGACGGGCCTCGTCCCTTGTAGGCTATGGCTACACCTTC. It codes for CATSDRRASSLVGYGYTF.

The V gene is TRBV7-9, the J gene TRBJ1-2; 10 bases agree with TRBD1. Looked up from germline, CDR1 is SEHNR and CDR2 is FQNEAQ (reference sequence). J was trimmed by 8 bases and V by 5 bases; bases with no gene match: 11. The CDR3 length is 15 residues. Written as DNA, the CDR3 is TGTGCCAGCAGCCTATTCGGGACAGGGGTTAACGGCTACACCTTC. It specifies CASSLFGTGVNGYTF.

The chain combines TRBV5-1 with TRBJ2-5; D is perhaps TRBD1 (6 bases). The V end lost 2 bases, the J end lost 2 bases, and 13 bases lay between the germline ends. Per the germline V gene, CDR1 is SGHRS and CDR2 is YFSETQ. The CDR3 loop spans 15 amino acids. CDR3 amino acids: CASSFMATGQETQYF. The DNA of the CDR3 is TGCGCCAGCAGCTTCATGGCTACAGGGCAAGAGACCCAGTACTTC. Drawing the rest from reference TRBV5-1 and TRBJ2-5, the complete variable domain is KAGVTQTPRYLIKTRGQQVTLSCSPISGHRSVSWYQQTPGQGLQFLFEYFSETQRNKGNFPGRFSGRQFSNSRSEMNVSTLELGDSALYLCASSFMATGQETQYFGPGTRLLVL.

The DNA of the CDR3 is TGTGCCAGTAGTTTGCTAGCGGGGGCCGTTATCTCCTACAATGAGCAGTTCTTC. Translated, it gives CASSLLAGAVISYNEQFF. The rearrangement uses TRBV19 and TRBJ2-1; TRBD2 matches 10 bases. V was clipped by 5 bases and J by 0 bases; unmatched bases: 10. The CDR3 totals 18 residues. The germline gives CDR1 LNHDA, CDR2 SQIVND (reference sequence).

This clone came up once. The chain couples TRBV5-4 to TRBJ1-5, with no clear D. Germline values: CDR1 SGHNT, CDR2 YYREEE (reference sequence). The CDR3 runs 14 residues. V gave up 4 bases and J gave up 5 bases, with 13 bases separating them. The CDR3: CASSRGPNDQPQHF. CDR3 nucleotides: TGTGCCAGCAGCCGCGGCCCAAACGATCAGCCCCAGCATTTT.

The chain carries TRBV5-1 and TRBJ1-2, with 7 bases aligning to TRBD1. CDR1 is SGHRS and CDR2 is YFSETQ in the germline V gene. The CDR3 length is 15 residues. Losses at the gene ends were 0 bases for V and 4 bases for J; bases not matched to a gene: 6. CDR3 sequence: CASSLVGDSLYGYTF. The CDR3 DNA is TGCGCCAGCAGCTTGGTGGGGGACAGCCTCTATGGCTACACCTTC.

The rearrangement uses TRBV29-1 and TRBJ1-1; 8 nucleotides line up with TRBD1. The CDR3 is 14 residues long. The V segment lost 6 bases and the J segment 3 bases; nucleotides outside the gene matches: 9. Germline V gene lookup returns CDR1 SQVTM and CDR2 ANQGSEA. Here the CDR3 reads CSVIPQGAHTEAFF. The DNA of the CDR3 is TGCAGCGTCATCCCTCAGGGGGCACACACTGAAGCTTTCTTT.

A few counts support this clone. The chain recombines TRBV5-6 with TRBJ1-2; the D gene is possibly TRBD1 (5 bases). CDR1 SGHDT and CDR2 YYEEEE come from the germline V gene. V dropped 2 bases and J dropped 7 bases, with 15 bases sitting between them. This CDR3 spans 14 amino acids. CDR3 coding DNA: TGTGCCAGCAGCTTCCCAGGGAAGGGGAGTGGCTACACCTTC. Residues: CASSFPGKGSGYTF.